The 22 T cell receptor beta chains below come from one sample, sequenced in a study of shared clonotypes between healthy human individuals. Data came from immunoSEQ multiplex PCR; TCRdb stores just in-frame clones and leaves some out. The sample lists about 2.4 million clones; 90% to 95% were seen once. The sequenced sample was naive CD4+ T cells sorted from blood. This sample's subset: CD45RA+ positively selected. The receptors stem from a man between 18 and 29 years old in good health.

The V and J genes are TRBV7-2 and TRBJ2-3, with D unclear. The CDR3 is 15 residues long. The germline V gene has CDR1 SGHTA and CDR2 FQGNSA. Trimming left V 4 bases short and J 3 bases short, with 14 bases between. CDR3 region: CASSYDPTRTDTQYF. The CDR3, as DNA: TGTGCCAGCAGCTACGACCCCACGAGGACAGATACGCAGTATTTT.

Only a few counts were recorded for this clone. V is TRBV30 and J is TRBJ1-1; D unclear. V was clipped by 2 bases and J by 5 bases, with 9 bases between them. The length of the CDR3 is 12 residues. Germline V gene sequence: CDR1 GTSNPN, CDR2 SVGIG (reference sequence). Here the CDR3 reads CAWSFPGTEAFF. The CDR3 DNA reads TGTGCCTGGAGTTTTCCGGGGACTGAAGCTTTCTTT.

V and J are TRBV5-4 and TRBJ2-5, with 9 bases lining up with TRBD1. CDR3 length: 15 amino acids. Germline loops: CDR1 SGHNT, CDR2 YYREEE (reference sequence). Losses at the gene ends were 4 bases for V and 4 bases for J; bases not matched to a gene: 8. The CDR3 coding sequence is TGTGCCAGCAGCCGACCTACAGGGGGCGCAGAGACCCAGTACTTC. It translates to CASSRPTGGAETQYF.

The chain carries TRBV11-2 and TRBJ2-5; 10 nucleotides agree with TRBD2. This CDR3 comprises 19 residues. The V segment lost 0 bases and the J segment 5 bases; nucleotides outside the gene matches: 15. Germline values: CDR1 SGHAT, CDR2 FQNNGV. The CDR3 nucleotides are TGTGCCAGCAGCTTAGATAGGGGCCTAGCGGGAGTGAAGGCGGAGACCCAGTACTTC. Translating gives CASSLDRGLAGVKAETQYF.

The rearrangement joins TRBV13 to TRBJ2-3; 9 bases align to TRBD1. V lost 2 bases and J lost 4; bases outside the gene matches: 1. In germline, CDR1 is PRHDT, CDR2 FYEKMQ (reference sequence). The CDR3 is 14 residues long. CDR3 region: CASSLRQGADTQYF. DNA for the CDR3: TGTGCCAGCAGCTTAAGACAGGGGGCAGATACGCAGTATTTT.

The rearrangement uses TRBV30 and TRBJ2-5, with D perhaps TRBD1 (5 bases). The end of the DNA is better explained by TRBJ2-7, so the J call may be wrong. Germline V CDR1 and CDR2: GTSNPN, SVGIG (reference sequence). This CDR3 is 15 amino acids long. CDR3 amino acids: CAWSVRSGWAYEQYF. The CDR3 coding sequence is TGTGCCTGGAGTGTTAGGTCAGGGTGGGCCTACGAGCAGTACTTC.

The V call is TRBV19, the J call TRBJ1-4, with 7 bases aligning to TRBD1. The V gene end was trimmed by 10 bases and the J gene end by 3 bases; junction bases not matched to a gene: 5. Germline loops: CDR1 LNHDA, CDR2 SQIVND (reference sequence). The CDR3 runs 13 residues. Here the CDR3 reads CATRGPANEKLFF. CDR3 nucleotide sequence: TGTGCCACAAGGGGGCCGGCTAATGAAAAACTGTTTTTT.

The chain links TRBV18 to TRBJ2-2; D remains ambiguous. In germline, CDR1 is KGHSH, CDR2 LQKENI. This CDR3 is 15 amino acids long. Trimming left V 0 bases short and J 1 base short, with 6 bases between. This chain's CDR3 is CASSPPFGNTGELFF. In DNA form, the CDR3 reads TGTGCCAGCTCACCACCGTTCGGGAACACCGGGGAGCTGTTTTTT.

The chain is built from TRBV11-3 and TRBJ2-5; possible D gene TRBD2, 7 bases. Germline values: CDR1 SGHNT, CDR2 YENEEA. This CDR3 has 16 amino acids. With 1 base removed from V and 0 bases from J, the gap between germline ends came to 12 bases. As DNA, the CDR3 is TGTGCCAGCAGCTTAGGGGCGGGGGCGTACCAAGAGACCCAGTACTTC. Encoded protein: CASSLGAGAYQETQYF.

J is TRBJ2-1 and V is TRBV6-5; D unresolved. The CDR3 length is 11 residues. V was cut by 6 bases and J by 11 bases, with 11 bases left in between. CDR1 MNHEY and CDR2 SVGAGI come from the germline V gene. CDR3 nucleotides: TGTGCCAGCAGCCGACAAGACCAGCAGTTCTTC. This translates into CASSRQDQQFF.

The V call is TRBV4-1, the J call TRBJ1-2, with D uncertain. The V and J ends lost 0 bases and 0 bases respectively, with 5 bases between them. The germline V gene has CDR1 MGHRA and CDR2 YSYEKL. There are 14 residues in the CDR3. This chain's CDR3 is CASSQDQTNYGYTF. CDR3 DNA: TGCGCCAGCAGCCAAGATCAGACTAACTATGGCTACACCTTC.

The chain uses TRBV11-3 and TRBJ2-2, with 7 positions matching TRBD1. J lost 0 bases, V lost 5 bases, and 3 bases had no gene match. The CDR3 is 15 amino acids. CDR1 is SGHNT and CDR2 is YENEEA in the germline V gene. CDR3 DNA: TGTGCCAGCAGCGAGACAGGGTCGAACACCGGGGAGCTGTTTTTT. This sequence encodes CASSETGSNTGELFF. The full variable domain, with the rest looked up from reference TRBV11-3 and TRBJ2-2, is EAGVVQSPRYKIIEKKQPVAFWCNPISGHNTLYWYLQNLGQGPELLIRYENEEAVDDSQLPKDRFSAERLKGVDSTLKIQPAELGDSAVYLCASSETGSNTGELFFGEGSRLTVL.

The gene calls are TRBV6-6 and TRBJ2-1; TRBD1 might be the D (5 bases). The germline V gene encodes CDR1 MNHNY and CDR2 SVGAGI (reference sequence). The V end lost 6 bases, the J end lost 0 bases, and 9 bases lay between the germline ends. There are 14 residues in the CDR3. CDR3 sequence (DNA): TGTGCCAGCAGACGACAGTACTCCTACAATGAGCAGTTCTTC. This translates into CASRRQYSYNEQFF.

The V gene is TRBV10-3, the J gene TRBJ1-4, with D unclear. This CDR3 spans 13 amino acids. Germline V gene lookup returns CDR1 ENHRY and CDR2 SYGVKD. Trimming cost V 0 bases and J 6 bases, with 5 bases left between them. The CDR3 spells CAISESLDEKLFF. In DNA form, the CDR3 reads TGTGCCATCAGTGAGTCCTTGGATGAAAAACTGTTTTTT.

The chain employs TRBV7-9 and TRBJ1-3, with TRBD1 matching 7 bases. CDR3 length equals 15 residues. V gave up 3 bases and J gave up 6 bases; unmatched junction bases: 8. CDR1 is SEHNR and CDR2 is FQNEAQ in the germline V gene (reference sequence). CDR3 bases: TGTGCCAGCAGCTTCGGAGACAGGGAAACAAACACCATATATTTT. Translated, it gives CASSFGDRETNTIYF.

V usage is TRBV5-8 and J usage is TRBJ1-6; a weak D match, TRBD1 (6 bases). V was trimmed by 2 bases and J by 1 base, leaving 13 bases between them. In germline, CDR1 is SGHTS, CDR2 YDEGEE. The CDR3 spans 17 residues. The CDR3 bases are TGTGCCAGCAGCTTCAAGACAGGCTGGTCCTATAATTCACCCCTCCACTTT. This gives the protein CASSFKTGWSYNSPLHF.

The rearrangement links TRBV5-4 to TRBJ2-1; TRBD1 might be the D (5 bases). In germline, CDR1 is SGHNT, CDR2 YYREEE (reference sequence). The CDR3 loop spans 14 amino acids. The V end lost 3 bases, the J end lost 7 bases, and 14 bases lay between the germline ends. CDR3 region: CASSSRRTPNEQFF. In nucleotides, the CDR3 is TGTGCCAGCAGCTCACGCCGGACACCAAATGAGCAGTTCTTC. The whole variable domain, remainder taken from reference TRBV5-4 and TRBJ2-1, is ETGVTQSPTHLIKTRGQQVTLRCSSQSGHNTVSWYQQALGQGPQFIFQYYREEENGRGNFPPRFSGLQFPNYSSELNVNALELDDSALYLCASSSRRTPNEQFFGPGTRLTVL.

The CDR3 sequence: CASSEARGVRGYTF. DNA of the CDR3: TGTGCCAGCAGTGAGGCAAGGGGGGTTAGGGGCTACACCTTC. This chain joins TRBV2 and TRBJ1-2; tentatively, D is TRBD1 (6 bases). The CDR3 is made up of 14 amino acids. V lost 3 bases and J lost 8, with 16 bases in between. CDR1 is SNHLY and CDR2 is FYNNEI in the germline V gene.

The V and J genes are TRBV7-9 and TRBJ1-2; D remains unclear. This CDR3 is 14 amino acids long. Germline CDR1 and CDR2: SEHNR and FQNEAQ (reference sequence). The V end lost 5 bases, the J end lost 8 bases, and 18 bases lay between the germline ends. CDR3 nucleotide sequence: TGTGCCAGCAGCCCCTGGCCAGGAGTTGGGGGCTACACCTTC. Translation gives CASSPWPGVGGYTF.

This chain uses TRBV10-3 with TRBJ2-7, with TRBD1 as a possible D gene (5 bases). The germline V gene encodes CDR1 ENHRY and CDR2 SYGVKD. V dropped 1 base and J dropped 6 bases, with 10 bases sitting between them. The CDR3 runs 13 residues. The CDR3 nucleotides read TGTGCCATCAGTGAGTTCGCGCAGGGCGAGCAGTACTTC. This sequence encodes CAISEFAQGEQYF.

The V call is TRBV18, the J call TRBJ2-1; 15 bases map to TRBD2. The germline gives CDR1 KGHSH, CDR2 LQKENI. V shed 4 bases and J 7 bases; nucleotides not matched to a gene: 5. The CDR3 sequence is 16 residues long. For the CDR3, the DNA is TGTGCCAGCTCACGCGCGGGACTAGCGGGAGGAAATGAGCAGTTCTTC. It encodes CASSRAGLAGGNEQFF.

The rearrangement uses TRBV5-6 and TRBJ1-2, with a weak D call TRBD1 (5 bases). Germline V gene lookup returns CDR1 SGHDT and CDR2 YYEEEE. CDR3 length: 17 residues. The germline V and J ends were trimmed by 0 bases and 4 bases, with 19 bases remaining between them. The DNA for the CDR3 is TGTGCCAGCAGCTTGGCCAAGGGGAACAGAGCCTTCTATGGCTACACCTTC. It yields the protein CASSLAKGNRAFYGYTF.